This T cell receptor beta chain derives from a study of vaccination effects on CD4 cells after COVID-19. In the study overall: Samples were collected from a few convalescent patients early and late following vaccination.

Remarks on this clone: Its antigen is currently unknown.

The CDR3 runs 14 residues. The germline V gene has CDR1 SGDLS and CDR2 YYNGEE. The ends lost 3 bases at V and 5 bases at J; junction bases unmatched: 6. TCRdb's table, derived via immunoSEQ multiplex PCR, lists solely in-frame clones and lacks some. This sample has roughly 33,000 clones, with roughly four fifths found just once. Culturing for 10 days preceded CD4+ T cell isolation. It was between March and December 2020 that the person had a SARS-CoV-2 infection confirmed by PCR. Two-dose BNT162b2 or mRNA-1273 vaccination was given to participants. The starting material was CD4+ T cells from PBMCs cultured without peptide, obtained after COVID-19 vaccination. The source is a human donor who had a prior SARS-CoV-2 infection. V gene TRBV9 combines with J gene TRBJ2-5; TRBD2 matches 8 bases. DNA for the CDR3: TGTGCCAGCAGCGGCGGACTAGCTGGGGAGACCCAGTACTTC. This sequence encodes CASSGGLAGETQYF.